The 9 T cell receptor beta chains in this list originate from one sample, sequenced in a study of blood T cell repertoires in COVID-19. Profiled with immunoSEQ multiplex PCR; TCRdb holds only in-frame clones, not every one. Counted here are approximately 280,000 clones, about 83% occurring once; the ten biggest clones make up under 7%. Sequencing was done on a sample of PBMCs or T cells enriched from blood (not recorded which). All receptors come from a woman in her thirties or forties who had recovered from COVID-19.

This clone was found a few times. This CDR3 is CASAGFEDTQYF. In nucleotides, the CDR3 is TGTGCTAGTGCAGGGTTTGAAGATACGCAGTATTTT. The genes are TRBV12-5 and TRBJ2-3; TRBD1 is a possible D gene (5 bases). Germline V gene data show CDR1 as LGHNT and CDR2 as FRNRAP. The CDR3 extends over 12 amino acids. Trimming removed 7 bases from V and 5 bases from J, with 10 bases in between.

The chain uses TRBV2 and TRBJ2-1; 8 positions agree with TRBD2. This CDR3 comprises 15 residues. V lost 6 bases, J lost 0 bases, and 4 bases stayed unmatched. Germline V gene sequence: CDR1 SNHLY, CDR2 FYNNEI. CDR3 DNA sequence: TGTGCCAGCAGCGGGAGGGGGAGCTCCTACAATGAGCAGTTCTTC. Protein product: CASSGRGSSYNEQFF.

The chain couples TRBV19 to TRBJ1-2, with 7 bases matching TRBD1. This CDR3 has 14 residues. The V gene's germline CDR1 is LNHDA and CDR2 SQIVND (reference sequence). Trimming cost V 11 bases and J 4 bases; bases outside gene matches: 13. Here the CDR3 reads CASKLQGGGYGYTF. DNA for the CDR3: TGTGCCTCTAAGTTGCAGGGGGGCGGCTATGGCTACACCTTC. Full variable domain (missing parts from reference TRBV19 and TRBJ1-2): DGGITQSPKYLFRKEGQNVTLSCEQNLNHDAMYWYRQDPGQGLRLIYYSQIVNDFQKGDIAEGYSVSREKKESFPLTVTSAQKNPTAFYLCASKLQGGGYGYTFGSGTRLTVV.

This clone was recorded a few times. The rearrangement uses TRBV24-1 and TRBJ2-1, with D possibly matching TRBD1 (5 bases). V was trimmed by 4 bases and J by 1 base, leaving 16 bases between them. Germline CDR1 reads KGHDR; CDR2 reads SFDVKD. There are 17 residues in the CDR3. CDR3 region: CATSEPTASQSYNEQFF. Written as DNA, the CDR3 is TGTGCCACCAGTGAACCGACAGCTAGTCAGTCCTACAATGAGCAGTTCTTC.

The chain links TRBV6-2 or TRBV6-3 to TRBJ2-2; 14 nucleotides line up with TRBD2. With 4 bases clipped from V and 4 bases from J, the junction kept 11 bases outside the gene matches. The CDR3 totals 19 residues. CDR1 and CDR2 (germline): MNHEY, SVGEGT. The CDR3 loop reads CASSSLLRLAGGFTGELFF. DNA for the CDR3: TGTGCCAGCAGTTCGCTCCTAAGACTAGCGGGAGGGTTCACCGGGGAGCTGTTTTTT.

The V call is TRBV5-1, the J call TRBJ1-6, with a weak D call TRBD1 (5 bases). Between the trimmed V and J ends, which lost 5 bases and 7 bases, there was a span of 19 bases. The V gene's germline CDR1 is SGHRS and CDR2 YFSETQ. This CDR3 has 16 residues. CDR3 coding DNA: TGCGCCAGCAGGCGGGGGGACTCAACTTGGAATTCACCCCTCCACTTT. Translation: CASRRGDSTWNSPLHF.

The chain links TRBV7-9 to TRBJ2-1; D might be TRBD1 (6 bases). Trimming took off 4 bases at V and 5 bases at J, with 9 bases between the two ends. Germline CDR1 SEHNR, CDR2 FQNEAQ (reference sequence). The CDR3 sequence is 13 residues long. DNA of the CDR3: TGTGCCAGCAGCTATCGACAGGACAATGAGCAGTTCTTC. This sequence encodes CASSYRQDNEQFF.

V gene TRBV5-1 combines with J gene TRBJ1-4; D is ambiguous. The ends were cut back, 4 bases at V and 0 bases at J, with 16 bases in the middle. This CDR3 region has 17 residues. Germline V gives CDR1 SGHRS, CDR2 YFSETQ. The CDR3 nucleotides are TGCGCCAGCAGCGAGACTACAGATCCCTCAACTAATGAAAAACTGTTTTTT. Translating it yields CASSETTDPSTNEKLFF.

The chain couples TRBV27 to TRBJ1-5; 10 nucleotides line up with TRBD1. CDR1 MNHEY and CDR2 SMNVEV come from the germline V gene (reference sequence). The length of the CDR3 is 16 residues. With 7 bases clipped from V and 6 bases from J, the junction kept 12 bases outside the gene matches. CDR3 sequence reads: CASTSPSGQGPQPQHF. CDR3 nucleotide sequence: TGTGCCAGCACTTCCCCCTCGGGACAGGGGCCTCAGCCCCAGCATTTT.